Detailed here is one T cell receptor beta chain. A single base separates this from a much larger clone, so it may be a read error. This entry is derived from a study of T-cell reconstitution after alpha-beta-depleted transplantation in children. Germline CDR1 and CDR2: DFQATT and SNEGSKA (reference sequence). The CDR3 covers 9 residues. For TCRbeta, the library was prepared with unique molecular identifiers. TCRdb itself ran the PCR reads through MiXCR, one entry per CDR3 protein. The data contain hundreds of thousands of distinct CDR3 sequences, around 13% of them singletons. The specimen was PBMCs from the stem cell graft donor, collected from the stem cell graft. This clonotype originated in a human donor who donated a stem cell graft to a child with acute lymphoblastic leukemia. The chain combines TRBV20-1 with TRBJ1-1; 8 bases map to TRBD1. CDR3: CSANEQGEF. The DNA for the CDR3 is TGCAGTGCTAATGAACAGGGGGAATTT.